This T cell receptor (beta chain) comes out of a study of OX40 agonist ivuxolimab in advanced cancers. As for the study in general: Checkpoint inhibitors had been given previously to 40% of patients. Partial responses, seen in three patients, involved one hepatocellular carcinoma and two cutaneous melanomas. Overall study findings and caveats: CD4+ and CD8+ T cells in blood underwent clonal expansion by week 6 at 0.1 to 3.0 mg/kg.

TCRdb's table, derived via immunoSEQ multiplex PCR, lists solely in-frame clones and lacks some. The sample yields 20,000 to 25,000 clones, about 65% seen once. Germline-derived CDR1 and CDR2 are SGDLS and YYNGEE. This CDR3 has 16 amino acids. Trimming removed 4 bases at V and 3 bases at J, with 18 bases between. As concerns this clone: Its antigen is not known.

The input for sequencing was CD4+ or CD8+ T cells sorted from blood, taken in a trial of the OX40 agonist ivuxolimab. This clonotype was sampled from an adult with an advanced solid tumor such as melanoma, head and neck, liver or kidney cancer. The chain is built from TRBV9 and TRBJ2-3; perhaps TRBD1 as D (8 bases). Here the CDR3 DNA reads TGTGCCAGCAGCCCATACGACAGGGGAGGGACAGATACGCAGTATTTT. Translated: CASSPYDRGGTDTQYF.